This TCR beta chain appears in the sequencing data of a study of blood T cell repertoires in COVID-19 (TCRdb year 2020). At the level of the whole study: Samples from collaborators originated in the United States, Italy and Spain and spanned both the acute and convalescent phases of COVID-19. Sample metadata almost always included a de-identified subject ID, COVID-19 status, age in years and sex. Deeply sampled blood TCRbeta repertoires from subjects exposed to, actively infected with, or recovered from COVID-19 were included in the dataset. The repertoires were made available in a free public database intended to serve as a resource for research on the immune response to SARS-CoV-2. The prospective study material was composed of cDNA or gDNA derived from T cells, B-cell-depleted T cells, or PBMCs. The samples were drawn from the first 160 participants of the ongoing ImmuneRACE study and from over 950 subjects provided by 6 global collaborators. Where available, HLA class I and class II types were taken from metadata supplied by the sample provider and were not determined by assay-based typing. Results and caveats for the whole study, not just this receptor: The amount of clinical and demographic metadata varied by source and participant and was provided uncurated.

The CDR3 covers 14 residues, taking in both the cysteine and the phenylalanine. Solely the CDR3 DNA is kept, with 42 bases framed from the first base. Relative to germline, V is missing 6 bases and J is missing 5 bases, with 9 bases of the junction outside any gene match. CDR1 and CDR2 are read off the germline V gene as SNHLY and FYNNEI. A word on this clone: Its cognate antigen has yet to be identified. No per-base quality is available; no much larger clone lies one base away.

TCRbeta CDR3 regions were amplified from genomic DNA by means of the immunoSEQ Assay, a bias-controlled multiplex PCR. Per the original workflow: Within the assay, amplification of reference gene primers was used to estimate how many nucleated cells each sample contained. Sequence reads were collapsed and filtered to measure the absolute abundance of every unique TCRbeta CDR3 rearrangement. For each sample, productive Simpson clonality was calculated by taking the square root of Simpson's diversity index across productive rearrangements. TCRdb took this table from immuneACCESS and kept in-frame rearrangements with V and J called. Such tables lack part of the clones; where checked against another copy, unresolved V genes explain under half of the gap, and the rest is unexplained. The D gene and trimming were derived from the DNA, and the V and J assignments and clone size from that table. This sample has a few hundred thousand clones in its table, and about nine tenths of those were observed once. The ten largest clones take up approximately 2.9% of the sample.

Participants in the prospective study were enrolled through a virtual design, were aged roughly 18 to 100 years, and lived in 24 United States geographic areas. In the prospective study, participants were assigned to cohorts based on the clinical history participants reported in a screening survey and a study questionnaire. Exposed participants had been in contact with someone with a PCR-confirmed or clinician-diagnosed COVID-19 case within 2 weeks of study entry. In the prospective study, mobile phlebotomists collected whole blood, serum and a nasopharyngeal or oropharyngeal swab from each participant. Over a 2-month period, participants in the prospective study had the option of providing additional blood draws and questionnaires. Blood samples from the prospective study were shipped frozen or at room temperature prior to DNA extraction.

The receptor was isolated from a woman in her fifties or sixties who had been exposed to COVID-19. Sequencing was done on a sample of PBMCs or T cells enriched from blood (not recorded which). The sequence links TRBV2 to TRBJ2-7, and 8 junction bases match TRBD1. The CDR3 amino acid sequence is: CASRGQGVRNEQYF. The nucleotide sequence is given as TGTGCCAGCAGAGGACAGGGTGTCAGGAACGAGCAGTACTTC.